This T cell receptor (beta chain) was profiled in a study of cytomegalovirus exposure and HLA in healthy donors. In the study overall: Of all 400 or so donors who were genotyped, roughly 81% belonged to the Caucasian-associated ancestry cluster.

Both 60 Vbeta primers and 13 Jbeta primers went into the PCR. Profiling relied on immunoSEQ multiplex PCR, and the TCRdb table lists in-frame clones only, not all of them. The repertoire holds fewer than 110,000 clones, with roughly three quarters as singletons. CDR3 length: 16 residues. With 1 base clipped from V and 4 bases from J, the junction kept 8 bases outside the gene matches. Germline CDR1 and CDR2: LGHNA and YNFKEQ. Sequencing was performed on PBMCs. The TCR sequence derives from a man aged 18-30 years in good health and CMV-seronegative. This rearrangement joins TRBV4-2 to TRBJ2-5; 8 bases line up with TRBD2. CDR3 sequence (DNA): TGTGCCAGCAGCCAAGCCCTGCGGGGGGATGGAGAGACCCAGTACTTC. Encoded protein: CASSQALRGDGETQYF.